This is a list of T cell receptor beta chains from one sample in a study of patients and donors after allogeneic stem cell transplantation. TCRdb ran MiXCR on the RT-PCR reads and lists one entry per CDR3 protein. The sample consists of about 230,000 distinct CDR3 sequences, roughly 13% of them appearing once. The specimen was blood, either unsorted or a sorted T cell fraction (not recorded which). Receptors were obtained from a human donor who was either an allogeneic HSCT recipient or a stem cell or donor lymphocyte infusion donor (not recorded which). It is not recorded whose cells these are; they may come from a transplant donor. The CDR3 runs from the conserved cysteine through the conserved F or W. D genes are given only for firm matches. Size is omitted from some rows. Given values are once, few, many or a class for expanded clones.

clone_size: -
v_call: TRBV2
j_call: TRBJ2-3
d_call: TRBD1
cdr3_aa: CASIAGTGGTDTQYF
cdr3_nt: TGTGCCAGCATCGCAGGGACAGGGGGCACAGATACGCAGTATTTT

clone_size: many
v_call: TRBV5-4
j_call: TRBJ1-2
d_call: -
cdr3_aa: CASSSEGVANYGYTF
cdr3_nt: TGTGCCAGCAGCTCCGAAGGGGTAGCTAACTATGGCTACACCTTC

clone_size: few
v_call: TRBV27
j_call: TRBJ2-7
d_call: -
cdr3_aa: CASRGSAGPRYLEQYF
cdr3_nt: TGTGCCAGCAGGGGCTCGGCCGGGCCTCGCTACCTCGAGCAGTACTTC

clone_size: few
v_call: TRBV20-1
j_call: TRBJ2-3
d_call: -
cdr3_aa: CSAHSQGEVTDTQYF
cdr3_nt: TGCAGTGCGCATAGTCAGGGGGAGGTGACAGATACGCAGTATTTT

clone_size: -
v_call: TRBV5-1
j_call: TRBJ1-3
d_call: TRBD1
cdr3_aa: CASSLATGVPGNTIYF
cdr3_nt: TGCGCCAGCAGCTTGGCGACAGGGGTTCCTGGAAACACCATATATTTT

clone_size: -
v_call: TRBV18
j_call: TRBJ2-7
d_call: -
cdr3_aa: CASSPLPSSYEQYF
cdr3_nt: TGTGCCAGCTCACCACTTCCTAGCTCCTACGAGCAGTACTTC

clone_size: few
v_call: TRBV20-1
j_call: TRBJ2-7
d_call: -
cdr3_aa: CSARDRVAWEQYF
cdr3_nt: TGCAGTGCTAGAGATCGGGTTGCGTGGGAGCAGTACTTC

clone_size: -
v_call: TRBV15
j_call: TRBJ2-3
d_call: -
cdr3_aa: CATSPGTQSTDTQYF
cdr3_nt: TGTGCCACCAGCCCCGGGACTCAGTCCACAGATACGCAGTATTTT

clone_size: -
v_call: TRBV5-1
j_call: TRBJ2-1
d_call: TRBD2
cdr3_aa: CASSLSPGTSGVGEQFF
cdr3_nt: TGCGCCAGCAGCTTGTCCCCCGGGACTAGCGGGGTAGGTGAGCAGTTCTTC

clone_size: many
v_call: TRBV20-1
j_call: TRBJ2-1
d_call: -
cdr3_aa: CSAPASGSSYNEQFF
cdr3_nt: TGCAGTGCTCCGGCCTCAGGGAGCTCCTACAATGAGCAGTTCTTC

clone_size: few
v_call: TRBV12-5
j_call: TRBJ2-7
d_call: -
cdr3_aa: CASGGEGSLSYEQYF
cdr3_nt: TGTGCTAGTGGGGGAGAGGGGAGCTTGTCCTACGAGCAGTACTTC

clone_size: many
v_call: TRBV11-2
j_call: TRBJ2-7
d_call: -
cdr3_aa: CASSLGYSGEQYF
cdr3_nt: TGTGCCAGCAGCTTAGGTTACTCGGGCGAGCAGTACTTC

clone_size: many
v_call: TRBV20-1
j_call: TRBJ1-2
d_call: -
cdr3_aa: CSAEGVNGYTF
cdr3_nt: TGCAGTGCAGAAGGGGTGAACGGCTACACCTTC

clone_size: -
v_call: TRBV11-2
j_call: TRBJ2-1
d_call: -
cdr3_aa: CASSPGSPSFF
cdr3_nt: TGTGCCAGCAGCCCAGGATCCCCGAGCTTCTTC

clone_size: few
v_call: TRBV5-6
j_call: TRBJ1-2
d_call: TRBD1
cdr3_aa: CASSIGQAIYGYTF
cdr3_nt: TGTGCCAGCAGCATAGGACAGGCGATCTATGGCTACACCTTC

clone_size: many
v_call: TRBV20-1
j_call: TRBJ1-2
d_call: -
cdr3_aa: CSASLTSPFYGYTF
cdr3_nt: TGCAGTGCTAGCCTGACCTCCCCTTTCTATGGCTACACCTTC

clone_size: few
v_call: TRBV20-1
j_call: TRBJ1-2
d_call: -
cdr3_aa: CSAPVRGNYGYTF
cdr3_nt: TGCAGTGCACCGGTTCGAGGGAACTATGGCTACACCTTC

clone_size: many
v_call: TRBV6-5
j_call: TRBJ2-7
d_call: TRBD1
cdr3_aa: CASSSLSDRAEQYF
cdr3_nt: TGTGCCAGCAGTTCCCTCTCGGACAGGGCCGAGCAGTACTTC

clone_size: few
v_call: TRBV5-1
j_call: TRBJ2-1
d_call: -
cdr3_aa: CASSLNLAASGNEQFF
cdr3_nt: TGCGCCAGCAGCTTGAATTTGGCGGCATCTGGCAATGAGCAGTTCTTC

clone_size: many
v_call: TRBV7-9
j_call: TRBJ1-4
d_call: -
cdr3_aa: CASSQESEKLFF
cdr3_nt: TGTGCCAGCAGCCAGGAGAGTGAAAAACTGTTTTTT

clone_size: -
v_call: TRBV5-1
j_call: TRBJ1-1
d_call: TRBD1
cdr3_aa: CASSLGQGIVTEAFF
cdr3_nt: TGCGCCAGCAGCTTGGGACAGGGGATCGTCACTGAAGCTTTCTTT

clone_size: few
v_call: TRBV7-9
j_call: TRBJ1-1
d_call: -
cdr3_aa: CASSMGGGGWENTEAFF
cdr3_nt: TGTGCCAGCAGCATGGGAGGGGGAGGGTGGGAGAACACTGAAGCTTTCTTT

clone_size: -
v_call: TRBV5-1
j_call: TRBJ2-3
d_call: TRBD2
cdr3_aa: CASSFAGVRDTQYF
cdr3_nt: TGCGCCAGCAGCTTCGCGGGGGTGAGAGATACGCAGTATTTT

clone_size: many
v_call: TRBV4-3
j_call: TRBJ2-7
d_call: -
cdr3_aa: CASSQGRTYEQYF
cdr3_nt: TGCGCCAGCAGCCAAGGACGAACCTACGAGCAGTACTTC

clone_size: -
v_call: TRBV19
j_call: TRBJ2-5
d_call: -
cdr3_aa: CASSSNFQETQYF
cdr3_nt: TGTGCCAGTAGCTCCAACTTTCAAGAGACCCAGTACTTC

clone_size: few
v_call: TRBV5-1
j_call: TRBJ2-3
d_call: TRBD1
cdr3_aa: CASSLGDRDTDTQYF
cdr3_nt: TGCGCCAGCAGCTTGGGCGACAGGGACACAGATACGCAGTATTTT

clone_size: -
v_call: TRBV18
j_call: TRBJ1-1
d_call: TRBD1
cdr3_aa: CASSPRPGGLENTEAFF
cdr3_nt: TGTGCCAGCTCACCACGGCCAGGGGGCTTGGAGAACACTGAAGCTTTCTTT

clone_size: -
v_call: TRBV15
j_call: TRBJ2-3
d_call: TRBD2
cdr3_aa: CATSNGGGYADTQYF
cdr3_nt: TGTGCCACCAGCAACGGCGGGGGGTACGCAGATACGCAGTATTTT

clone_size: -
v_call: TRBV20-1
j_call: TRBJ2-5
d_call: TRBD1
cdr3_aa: CSARSGTGGKQETQYF
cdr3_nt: TGCAGTGCTAGGTCTGGGACAGGGGGAAAGCAAGAGACCCAGTACTTC

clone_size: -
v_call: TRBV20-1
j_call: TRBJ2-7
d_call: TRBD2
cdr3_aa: CSASSGGGASYEQYF
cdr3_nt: TGCAGTGCTAGTTCCGGGGGGGGTGCTTCCTACGAGCAGTACTTC

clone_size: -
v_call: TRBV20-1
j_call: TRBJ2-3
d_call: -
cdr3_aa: CSARGLRRSSTDTQYF
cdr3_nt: TGCAGTGCTAGAGGGTTACGGCGGAGCAGCACAGATACGCAGTATTTT

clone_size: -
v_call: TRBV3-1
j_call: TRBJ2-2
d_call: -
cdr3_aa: CASSQVIGVTTGELFF
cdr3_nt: TGTGCCAGCAGCCAAGTTATCGGCGTAACCACCGGGGAGCTGTTTTTT

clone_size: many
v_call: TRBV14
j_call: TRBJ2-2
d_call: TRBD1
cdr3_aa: CASSQDGTGVRNTGELFF
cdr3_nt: TGTGCCAGCAGCCAAGATGGGACAGGGGTCCGGAACACCGGGGAGCTGTTTTTT

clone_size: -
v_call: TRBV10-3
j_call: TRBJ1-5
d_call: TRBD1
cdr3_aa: CAISETRTGGITGNQPQHF
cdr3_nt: TGTGCCATCAGTGAGACTAGGACAGGGGGCATTACGGGCAATCAGCCCCAGCATTTT

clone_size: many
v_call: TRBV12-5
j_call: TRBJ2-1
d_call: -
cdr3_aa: CASGLSGHPLLMDEQFF
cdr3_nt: TGTGCTAGTGGTTTGTCGGGACATCCCCTGCTAATGGATGAGCAGTTCTTC

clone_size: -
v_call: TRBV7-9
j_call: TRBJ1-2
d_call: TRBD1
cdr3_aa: CASTLGTAYGYTF
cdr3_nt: TGTGCCAGCACCCTCGGGACAGCTTATGGCTACACCTTC

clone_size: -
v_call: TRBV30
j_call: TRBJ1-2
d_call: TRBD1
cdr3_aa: CAWGQGYYGYTF
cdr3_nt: TGTGCCTGGGGACAGGGGTACTATGGCTACACCTTC

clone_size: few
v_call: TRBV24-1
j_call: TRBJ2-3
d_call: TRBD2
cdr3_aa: CATSGLAGGTDTQYF
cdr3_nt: TGTGCCACCAGTGGGTTAGCGGGGGGCACAGATACGCAGTATTTT

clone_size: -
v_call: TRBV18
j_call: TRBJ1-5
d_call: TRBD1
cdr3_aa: CASSPAGTGDQPQHF
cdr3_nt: TGTGCCAGCTCACCGGCCGGGACAGGGGATCAGCCCCAGCATTTT

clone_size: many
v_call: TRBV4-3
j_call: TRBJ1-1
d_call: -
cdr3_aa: CASSQVAYTEAFF
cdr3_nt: TGCGCCAGCAGCCAAGTAGCTTACACTGAAGCTTTCTTT

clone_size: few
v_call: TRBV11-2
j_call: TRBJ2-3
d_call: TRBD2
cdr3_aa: CASSSGTSGADTQYF
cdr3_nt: TGTGCCAGCAGCTCTGGGACTAGCGGGGCAGATACGCAGTATTTT

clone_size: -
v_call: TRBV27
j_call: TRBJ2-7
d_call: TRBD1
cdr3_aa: CASRDRGLLWQYF
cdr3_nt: TGTGCCAGCAGGGACAGGGGGCTTCTGTGGCAGTACTTC

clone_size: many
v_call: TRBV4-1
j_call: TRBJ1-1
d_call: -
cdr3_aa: CASRAGTLNTEAFF
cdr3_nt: TGCGCCAGCAGGGCCGGGACATTGAACACTGAAGCTTTCTTT

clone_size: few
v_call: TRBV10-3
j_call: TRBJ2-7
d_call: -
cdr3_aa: CAVTGTVGGLDEQYF
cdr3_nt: TGTGCCGTTACCGGGACAGTTGGGGGGTTAGATGAGCAGTACTTC

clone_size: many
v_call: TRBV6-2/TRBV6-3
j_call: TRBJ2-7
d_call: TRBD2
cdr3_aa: CASSTTRLAGYEQYF
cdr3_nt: TGTGCCAGCAGTACCACTCGACTAGCAGGATACGAGCAGTACTTC

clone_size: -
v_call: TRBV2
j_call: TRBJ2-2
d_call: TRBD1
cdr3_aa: CASSDSGGTGELFF
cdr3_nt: TGTGCCAGCAGTGACTCAGGGGGCACCGGGGAGCTGTTTTTT

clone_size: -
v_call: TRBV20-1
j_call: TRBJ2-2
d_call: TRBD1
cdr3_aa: CSARKTGRDTGELFF
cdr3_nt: TGCAGTGCTAGAAAGACAGGGCGAGACACCGGGGAGCTGTTTTTT

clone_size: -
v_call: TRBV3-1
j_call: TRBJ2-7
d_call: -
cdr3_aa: CASSRTAYEQYF
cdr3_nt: TGTGCCAGCAGCCGGACGGCCTACGAGCAGTACTTC

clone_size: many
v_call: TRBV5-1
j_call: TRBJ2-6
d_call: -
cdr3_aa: CASSLSLLSGANVLTF
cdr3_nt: TGCGCCAGCAGCTTGAGCTTGTTGTCTGGGGCCAACGTCCTGACTTTC

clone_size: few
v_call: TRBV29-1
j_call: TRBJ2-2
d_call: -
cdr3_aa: CSVDLGNTGELFF
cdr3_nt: TGCAGCGTTGACTTGGGGAACACCGGGGAGCTGTTTTTT

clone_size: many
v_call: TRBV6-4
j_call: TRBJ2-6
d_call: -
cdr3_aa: CASSERTAGANVLTF
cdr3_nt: TGTGCCAGCAGTGAGCGGACAGCCGGGGCCAACGTCCTGACTTTC